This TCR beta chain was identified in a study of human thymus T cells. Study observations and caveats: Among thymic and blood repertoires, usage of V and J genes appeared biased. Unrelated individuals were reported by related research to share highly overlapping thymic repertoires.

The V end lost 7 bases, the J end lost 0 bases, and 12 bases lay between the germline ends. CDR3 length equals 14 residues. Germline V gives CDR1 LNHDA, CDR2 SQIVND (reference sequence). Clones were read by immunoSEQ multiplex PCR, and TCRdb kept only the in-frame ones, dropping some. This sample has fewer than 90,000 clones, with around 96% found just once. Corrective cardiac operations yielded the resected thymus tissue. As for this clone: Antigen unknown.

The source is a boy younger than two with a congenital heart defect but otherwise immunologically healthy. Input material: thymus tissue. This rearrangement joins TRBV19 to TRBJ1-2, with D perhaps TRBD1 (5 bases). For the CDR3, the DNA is TGTGCCAGTATTTACACAGGTTCTAACTATGGCTACACCTTC. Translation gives CASIYTGSNYGYTF.